This T cell receptor beta chain was retrieved from a study of regulatory T cells in long-lasting Graves disease. CDR3 regions were amplified by Arm-PCR using iRepertoire HTBI primers to build TCR beta libraries. TCRdb re-derived calls from the multiplex PCR reads in MiXCR, one entry per CDR3 protein. The sample shows more than 300,000 distinct CDR3 sequences, 15% to 20% of them seen only once. Regarding time point: newly diagnosed GD, antithyroid drugs for less than 3 months. PBMCs were the source of the RNA used for TCR sequencing. Losses at the gene ends were 4 bases for V and 6 bases for J; bases not matched to a gene: 2. The length of the CDR3 is 12 residues. Per germline, CDR1 WNHNN and CDR2 SYGVQD (reference sequence). The same sample was also used in a study of T cells in Graves' hyperthyroidism and ophthalmopathy.

The sequences come from peripheral blood mononuclear cells (PBMCs), collected at new diagnosis, from a patient treated with antithyroid drugs. The rearrangement joins TRBV10-1 to TRBJ1-1; 7 bases align to TRBD1. The clonotype originates from a woman aged 18 to 35 with Graves disease. The CDR3 loop reads CASSGDSAEAFF. In nucleotides, the CDR3 is TGCGCCAGCAGTGGGGACAGCGCTGAAGCTTTCTTT.